The clone carrying this TCR beta chain was seen a handful of times. These data belong to a study of control samples from healthy donors and cancer patients. This CDR3 is 16 amino acids long. Germline V CDR1 and CDR2: MGHRA, YSYEKL. V was cut by 0 bases and J by 1 base, with 13 bases left in between. Using immunoSEQ multiplex PCR, the repertoire was profiled, and TCRdb retains in-frame clones only, with some absent. The sample lists over 200,000 clones; 82% were seen once. The genes are TRBV4-1 and TRBJ2-7; no reliable D call. Sequenced material: PBMCs. This sequence originates from an older woman with lung cancer. CDR3 residues: CASSQEWVRTSYEQYF. The CDR3 nucleotides read TGCGCCAGCAGCCAAGAGTGGGTAAGGACGTCCTACGAGCAGTACTTC.